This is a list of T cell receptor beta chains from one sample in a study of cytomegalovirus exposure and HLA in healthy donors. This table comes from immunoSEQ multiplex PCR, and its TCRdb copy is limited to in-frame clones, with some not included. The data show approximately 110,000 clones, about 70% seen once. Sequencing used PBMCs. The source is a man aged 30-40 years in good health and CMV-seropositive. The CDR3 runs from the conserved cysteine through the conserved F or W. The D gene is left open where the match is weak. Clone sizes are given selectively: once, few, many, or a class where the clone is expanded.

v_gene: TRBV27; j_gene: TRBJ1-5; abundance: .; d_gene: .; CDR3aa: CASSLRGNQPQHF; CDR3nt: TGTGCCAGCAGTTTACGGGGCAATCAGCCCCAGCATTTT
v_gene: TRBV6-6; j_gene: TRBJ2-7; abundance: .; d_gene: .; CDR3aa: CASSGQSYEQYF; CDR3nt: TGTGCCAGCAGCGGACAGTCCTACGAGCAGTACTTC
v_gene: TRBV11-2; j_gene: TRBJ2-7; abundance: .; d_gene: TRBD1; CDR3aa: CASSPGTVTYEQYF; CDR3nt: TGTGCCAGCAGCCCCGGGACAGTTACCTACGAGCAGTACTTC
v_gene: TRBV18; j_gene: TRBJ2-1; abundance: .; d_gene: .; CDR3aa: CASSPPQGKHNEQFF; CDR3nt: TGTGCCAGCTCACCACCGCAGGGTAAGCACAATGAGCAGTTCTTC
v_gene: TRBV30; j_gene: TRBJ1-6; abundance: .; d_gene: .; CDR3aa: CAWRDSYNSPLHF; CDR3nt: TGTGCCTGGAGGGACAGCTATAATTCACCCCTCCACTTT
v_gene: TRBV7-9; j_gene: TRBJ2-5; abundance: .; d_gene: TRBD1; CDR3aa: CASSLTGGQETQYF; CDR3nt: TGTGCCAGCAGCCTGACAGGGGGTCAGGAGACCCAGTACTTC
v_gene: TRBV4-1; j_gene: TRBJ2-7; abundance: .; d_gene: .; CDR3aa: CASSQENLRWGRQYF; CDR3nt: TGCGCCAGCAGCCAAGAAAACTTGAGATGGGGGCGGCAGTACTTC
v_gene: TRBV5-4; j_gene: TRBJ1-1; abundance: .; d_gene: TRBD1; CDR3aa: CASSLLGQVILREAFF; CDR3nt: TGTGCCAGCAGCCTATTGGGACAGGTCATTCTCCGAGAAGCTTTCTTT
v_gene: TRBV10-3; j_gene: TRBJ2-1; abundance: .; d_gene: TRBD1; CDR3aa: CAISWTGDDNNEQFF; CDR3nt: TGTGCCATCAGTTGGACAGGGGACGATAACAATGAGCAGTTCTTC
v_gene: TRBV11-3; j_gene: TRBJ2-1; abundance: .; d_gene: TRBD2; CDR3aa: CASSSGLAGGARLNEQFF; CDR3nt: TGTGCCAGCAGCTCCGGACTAGCGGGGGGCGCCCGCCTCAATGAGCAGTTCTTC
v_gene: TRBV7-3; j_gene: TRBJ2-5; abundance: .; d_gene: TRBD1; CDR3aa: CASSPRTGQQETQYF; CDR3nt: TGTGCCAGCAGCCCCCGGACAGGGCAACAAGAGACCCAGTACTTC
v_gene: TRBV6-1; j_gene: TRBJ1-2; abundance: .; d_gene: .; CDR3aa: CASNEGGVVYGYTF; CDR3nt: TGTGCCAGCAACGAAGGGGGGGTTGTATATGGCTACACCTTC
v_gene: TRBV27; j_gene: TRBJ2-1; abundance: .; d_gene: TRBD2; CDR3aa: CASSRVAGSNEQFF; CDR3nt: TGTGCCAGCAGTCGAGTAGCGGGCTCCAATGAGCAGTTCTTC
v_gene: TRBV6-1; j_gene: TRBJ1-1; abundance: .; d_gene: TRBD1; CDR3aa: CASSERTGVNTEAFF; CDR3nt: TGTGCCAGCAGTGAAAGGACAGGGGTGAACACTGAAGCTTTCTTT
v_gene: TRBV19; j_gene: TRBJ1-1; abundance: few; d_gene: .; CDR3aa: CASSMTGNTEAFF; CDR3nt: TGTGCCAGTAGTATGACGGGGAACACTGAAGCTTTCTTT
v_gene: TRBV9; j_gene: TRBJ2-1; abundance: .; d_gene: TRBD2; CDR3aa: CASSPVGGGTSGRYNEQFF; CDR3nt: TGTGCCAGCAGCCCCGTAGGGGGGGGGACTAGTGGGCGCTACAATGAGCAGTTCTTC
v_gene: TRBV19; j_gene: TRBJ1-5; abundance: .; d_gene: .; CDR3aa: CASSDRGVHNQPQHF; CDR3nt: TGTGCCAGTAGTGACCGGGGGGTTCACAATCAGCCCCAGCATTTT
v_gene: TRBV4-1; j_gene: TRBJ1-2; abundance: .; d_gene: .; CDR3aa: CASSRLQGGNYGYTF; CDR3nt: TGCGCCAGCAGCCGCTTACAAGGGGGAAACTATGGCTACACCTTC
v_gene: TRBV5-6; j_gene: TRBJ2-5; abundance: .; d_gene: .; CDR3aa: CASSLVASGVQETQYF; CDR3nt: TGTGCCAGCAGCTTGGTCGCCAGCGGCGTCCAAGAGACCCAGTACTTC
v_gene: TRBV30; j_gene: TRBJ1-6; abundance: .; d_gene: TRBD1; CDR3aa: CAWRVTGEASPLHF; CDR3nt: TGTGCCTGGAGGGTGACAGGGGAGGCTTCACCCCTCCACTTT
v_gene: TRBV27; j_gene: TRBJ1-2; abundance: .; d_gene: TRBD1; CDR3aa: CASSGLQGAGYYGYTF; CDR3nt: TGTGCCAGCAGTGGACTTCAGGGGGCGGGGTACTATGGCTACACCTTC
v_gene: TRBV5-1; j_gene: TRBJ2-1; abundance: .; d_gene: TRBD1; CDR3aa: CASSDRTGGEQFF; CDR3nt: TGCGCCAGCTCCGACCGGACAGGGGGCGAGCAGTTCTTC